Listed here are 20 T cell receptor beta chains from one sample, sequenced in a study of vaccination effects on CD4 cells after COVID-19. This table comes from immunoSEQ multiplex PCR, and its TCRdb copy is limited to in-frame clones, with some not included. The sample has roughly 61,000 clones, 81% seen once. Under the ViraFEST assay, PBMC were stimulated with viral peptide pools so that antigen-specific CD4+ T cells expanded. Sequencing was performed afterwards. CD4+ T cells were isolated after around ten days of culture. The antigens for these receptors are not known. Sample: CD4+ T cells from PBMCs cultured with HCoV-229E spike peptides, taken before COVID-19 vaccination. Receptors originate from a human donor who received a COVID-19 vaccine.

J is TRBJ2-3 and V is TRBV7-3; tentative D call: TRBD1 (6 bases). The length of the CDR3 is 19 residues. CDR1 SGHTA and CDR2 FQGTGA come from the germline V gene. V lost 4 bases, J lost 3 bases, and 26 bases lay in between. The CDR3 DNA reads TGTGCCAGCAGCTATAATCCACTACGGACAGCGCGAGGGACAGATACGCAGTATTTT. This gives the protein CASSYNPLRTARGTDTQYF.

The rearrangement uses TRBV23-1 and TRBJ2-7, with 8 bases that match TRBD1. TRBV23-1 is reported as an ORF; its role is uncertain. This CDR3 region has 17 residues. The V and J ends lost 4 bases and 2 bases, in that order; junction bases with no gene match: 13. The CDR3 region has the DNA TGCGCCAGCAGTCTCATACCGGGACAGGTCCCTCCCTACGAGCAGTACGTC. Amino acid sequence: CASSLIPGQVPPYEQYV.

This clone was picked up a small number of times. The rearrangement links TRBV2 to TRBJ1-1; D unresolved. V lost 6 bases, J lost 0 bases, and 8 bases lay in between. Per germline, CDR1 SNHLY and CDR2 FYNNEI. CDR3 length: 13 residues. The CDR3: CASRQSLNTEAFF. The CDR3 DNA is TGTGCCAGCAGACAGAGTCTGAACACTGAAGCTTTCTTT. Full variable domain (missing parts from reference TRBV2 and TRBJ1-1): EPEVTQTPSHQVTQMGQEVILRCVPISNHLYFYWYRQILGQKVEFLVSFYNNEISEKSEIFDDQFSVERPDGSNFTLKIRSTKLEDSAMYFCASRQSLNTEAFFGQGTRLTVV.

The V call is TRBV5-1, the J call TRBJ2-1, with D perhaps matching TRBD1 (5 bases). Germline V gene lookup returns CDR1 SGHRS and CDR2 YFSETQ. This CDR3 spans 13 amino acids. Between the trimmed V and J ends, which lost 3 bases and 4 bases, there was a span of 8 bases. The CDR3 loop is CASSSDTYNEQFF. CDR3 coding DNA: TGCGCCAGCAGCTCGGACACTTACAATGAGCAGTTCTTC.

The CDR3 bases are TGTGCCAGCAGTGATTACGGCTCCTACGAGCAGTACGTC. Translation: CASSDYGSYEQYV. The chain joins TRBV6-1 to TRBJ2-7; D unclear. CDR1 and CDR2 (germline): MNHNS, SASEGT. The CDR3 runs 13 residues. With 3 bases removed from V and 0 bases from J, the gap between germline ends came to 6 bases.

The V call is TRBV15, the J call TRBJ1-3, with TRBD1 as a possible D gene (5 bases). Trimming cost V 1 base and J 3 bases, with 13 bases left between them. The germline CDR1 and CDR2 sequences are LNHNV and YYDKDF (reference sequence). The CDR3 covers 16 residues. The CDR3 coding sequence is TGTGCCACCAGCAGAGGAGGTGGGGGTGATGGAAACACCATATATTTT. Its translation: CATSRGGGGDGNTIYF.

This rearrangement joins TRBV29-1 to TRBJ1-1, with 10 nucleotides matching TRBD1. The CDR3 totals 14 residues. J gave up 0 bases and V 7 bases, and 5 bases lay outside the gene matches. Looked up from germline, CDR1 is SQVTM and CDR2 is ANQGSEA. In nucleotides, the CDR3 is TGCAGCGGCCGGGACAGGGGATTGAACACTGAAGCTTTCTTT. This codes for CSGRDRGLNTEAFF.

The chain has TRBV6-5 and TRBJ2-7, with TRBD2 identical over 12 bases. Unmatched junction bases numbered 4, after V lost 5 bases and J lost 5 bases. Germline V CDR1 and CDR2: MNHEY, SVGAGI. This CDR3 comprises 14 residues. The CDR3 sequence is CASSNRLAGDEQYV. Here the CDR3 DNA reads TGTGCCAGCAGTAACCGACTAGCGGGGGACGAGCAGTACGTC.

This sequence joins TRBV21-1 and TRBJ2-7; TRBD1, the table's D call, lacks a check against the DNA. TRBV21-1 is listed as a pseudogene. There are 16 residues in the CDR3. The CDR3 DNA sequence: TGTGCCAGCATATCAAGGGGACAGGCTAGCTCCTACGAGCAGTACGTC. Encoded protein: CASISRGQASSYEQYV.

CDR3 DNA sequence: TGTGCCAGCCAGGGGGGAGTTCGAGAGACCCAGTACTTC. Its translation: CASQGGVRETQYF. The rearrangement uses TRBV7-2 and TRBJ2-5, with D perhaps matching TRBD1 (7 bases). CDR3 length: 13 residues. The germline V and J ends were trimmed by 8 bases and 4 bases, with 14 bases remaining between them. Per the germline V gene, CDR1 is SGHTA and CDR2 is FQGNSA.

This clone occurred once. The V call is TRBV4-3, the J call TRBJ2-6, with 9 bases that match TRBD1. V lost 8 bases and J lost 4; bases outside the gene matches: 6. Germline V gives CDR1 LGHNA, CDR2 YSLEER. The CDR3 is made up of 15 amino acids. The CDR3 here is CASGLQGAGANVLTF. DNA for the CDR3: TGCGCCAGCGGACTACAGGGGGCCGGGGCCAACGTCCTGACTTTC.

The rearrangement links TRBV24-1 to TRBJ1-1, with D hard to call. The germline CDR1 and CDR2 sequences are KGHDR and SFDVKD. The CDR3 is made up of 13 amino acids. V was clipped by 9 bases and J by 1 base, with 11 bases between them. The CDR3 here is CATSKGRNTEAFF. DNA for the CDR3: TGTGCCACCTCTAAAGGTCGGAACACTGAAGCTTTCTTT.

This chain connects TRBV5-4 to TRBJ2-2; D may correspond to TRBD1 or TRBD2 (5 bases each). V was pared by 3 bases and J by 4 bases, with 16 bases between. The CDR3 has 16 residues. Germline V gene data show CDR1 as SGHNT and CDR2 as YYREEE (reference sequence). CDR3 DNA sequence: TGTGCCAGCAGCTCTGCTGAGGGGCGGAGCACCGGGGAGCTGTTTTTT. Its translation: CASSSAEGRSTGELFF.

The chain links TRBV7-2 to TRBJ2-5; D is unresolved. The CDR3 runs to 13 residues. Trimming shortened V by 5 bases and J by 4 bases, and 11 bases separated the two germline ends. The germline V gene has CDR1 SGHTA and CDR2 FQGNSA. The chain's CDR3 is CASSPAHGETQYF. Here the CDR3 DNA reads TGTGCCAGCAGCCCTGCACATGGAGAGACCCAGTACTTC.

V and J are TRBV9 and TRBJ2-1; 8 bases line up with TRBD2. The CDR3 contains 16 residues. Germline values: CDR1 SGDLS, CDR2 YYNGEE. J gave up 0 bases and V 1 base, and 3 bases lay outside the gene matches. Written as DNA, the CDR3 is TGTGCCAGCAGCGTACTCGCGGGGGGCTCCTACAATGAGCAGTTCTTC. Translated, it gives CASSVLAGGSYNEQFF.

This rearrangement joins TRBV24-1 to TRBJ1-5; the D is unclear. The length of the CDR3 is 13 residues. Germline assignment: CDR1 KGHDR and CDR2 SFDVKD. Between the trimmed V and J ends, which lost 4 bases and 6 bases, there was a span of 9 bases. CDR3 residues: CATSEGVGQPQHF. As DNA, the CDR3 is TGTGCCACCAGTGAGGGTGTCGGTCAGCCCCAGCATTTT.

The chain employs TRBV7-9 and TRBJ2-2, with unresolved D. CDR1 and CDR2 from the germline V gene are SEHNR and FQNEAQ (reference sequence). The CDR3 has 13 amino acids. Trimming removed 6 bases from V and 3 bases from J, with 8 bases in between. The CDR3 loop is CASSPRDTGELFF. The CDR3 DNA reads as TGTGCCAGCAGTCCACGGGACACCGGGGAGCTGTTTTTT.

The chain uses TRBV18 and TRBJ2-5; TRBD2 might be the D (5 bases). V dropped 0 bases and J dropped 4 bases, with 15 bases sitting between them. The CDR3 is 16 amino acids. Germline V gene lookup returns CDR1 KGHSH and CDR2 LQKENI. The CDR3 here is CASSPPGRNPSETQYF. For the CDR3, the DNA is TGTGCCAGCTCACCACCGGGGAGAAACCCATCAGAGACCCAGTACTTC.

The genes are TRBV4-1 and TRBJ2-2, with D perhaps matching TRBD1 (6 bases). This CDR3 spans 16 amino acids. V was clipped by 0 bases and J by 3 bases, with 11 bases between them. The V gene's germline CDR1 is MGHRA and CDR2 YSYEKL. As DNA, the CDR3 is TGCGCCAGCAGCCAAGATCAGCAGGGGTACACCGGGGAGCTGTTTTTT. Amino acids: CASSQDQQGYTGELFF.

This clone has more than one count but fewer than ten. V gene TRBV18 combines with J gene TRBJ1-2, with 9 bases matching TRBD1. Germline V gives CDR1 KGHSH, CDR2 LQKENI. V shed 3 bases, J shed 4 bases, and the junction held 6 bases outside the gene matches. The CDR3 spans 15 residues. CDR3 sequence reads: CASSPVDRGSYGYTF. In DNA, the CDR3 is TGTGCCAGCTCACCCGTGGACAGGGGTAGCTATGGCTACACCTTC.